The present T cell receptor (beta chain) was sequenced within a study of cytomegalovirus exposure and HLA in healthy donors. Study in general: Most genotyped donors, approximately 81% of some 400, had Caucasian-associated genetic ancestry. Broader study findings: Per a later analysis, HLA-associated TCR beta chains showed more clonal expansion than other, equally common TCR beta chains. Researchers left out some V segments, among them TRBV6-2 and TRBV6-3, as indistinguishable. Association with HLA alleles at 0.05 false discovery rate was found for roughly 17,000 TCR beta sequences in a later analysis.

Notes on this clone: Its antigen is currently unknown.

Primers included in the PCR were 60 Vbeta and 13 Jbeta primers. Here immunoSEQ multiplex PCR was the method, and the copy in TCRdb shows in-frame clones only, minus some. The sample lists about 160,000 clones, 87% occurring once. V dropped 2 bases and J dropped 7; count of bases not matched to a gene: 4. The CDR3 spans 15 residues. The germline V gene has CDR1 MDHEN and CDR2 SYDVKM. The rearrangement uses TRBV28 and TRBJ2-1; 11 positions match TRBD2. Sequencing used PBMCs. The receptor was isolated from a woman aged 25 to 39 in good health and CMV-seronegative. Written as DNA, the CDR3 is TGTGCCAGCAGTTTAGGGGCTAGCGGGAGGAATGAGCAGTTCTTC. Translating gives CASSLGASGRNEQFF.